This T cell receptor beta chain was identified during a study of blood T cell repertoires in COVID-19. Study at large: PBMCs, B-cell-depleted T cells, or T cells provided the cDNA or gDNA that made up the material.

Using immunoSEQ multiplex PCR, the repertoire was profiled, and TCRdb retains in-frame clones only, with some absent. The sample consists of some 100,000 clones, 85% to 90% of them appearing once. Sequencing was performed on peripheral blood. The origin of this receptor is a human donor in a cohort sampled during active COVID-19.

CDR3 sequence (DNA): TGTGCCAGCAGTGAAGCGGGAGAGAACAATGAGCAGTTCTTC. It specifies CASSEAGENNEQFF. The chain joins TRBV6-4 to TRBJ2-1, with TRBD2 matching 8 bases. CDR1 is MRHNA and CDR2 is SNTAGT in the germline V gene. Trimming at V came to 3 bases and at J to 5 bases, leaving 3 bases not matched to a gene. The CDR3 loop spans 14 amino acids.